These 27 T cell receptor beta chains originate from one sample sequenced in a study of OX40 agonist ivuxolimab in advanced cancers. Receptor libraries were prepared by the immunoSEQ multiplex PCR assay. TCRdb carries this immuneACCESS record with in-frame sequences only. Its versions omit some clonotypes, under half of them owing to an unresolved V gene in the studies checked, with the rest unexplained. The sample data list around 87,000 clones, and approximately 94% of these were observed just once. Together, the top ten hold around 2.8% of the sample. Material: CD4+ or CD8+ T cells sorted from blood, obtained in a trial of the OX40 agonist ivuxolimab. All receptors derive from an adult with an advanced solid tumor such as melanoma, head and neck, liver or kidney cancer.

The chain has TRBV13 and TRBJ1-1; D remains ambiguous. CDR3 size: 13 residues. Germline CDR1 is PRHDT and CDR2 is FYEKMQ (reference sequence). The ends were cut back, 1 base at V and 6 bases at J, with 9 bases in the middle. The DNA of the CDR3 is TGTGCCAGCAGCTTAGTCTCTGGGGCTGAAGCTTTCTTT. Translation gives CASSLVSGAEAFF.

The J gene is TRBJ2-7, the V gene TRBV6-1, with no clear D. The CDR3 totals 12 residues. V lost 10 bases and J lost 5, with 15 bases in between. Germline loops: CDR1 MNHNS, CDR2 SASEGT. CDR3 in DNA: TGTGCCACGGCTGGATCGGACGACGAGCAGTACTTC. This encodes CATAGSDDEQYF.

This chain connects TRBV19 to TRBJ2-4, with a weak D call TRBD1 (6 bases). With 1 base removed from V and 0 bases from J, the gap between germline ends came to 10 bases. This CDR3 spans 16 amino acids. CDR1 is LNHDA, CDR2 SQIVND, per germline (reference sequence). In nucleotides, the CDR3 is TGTGCCAGTAGTATAGGTTCAGGGGCAGCCAAAAACATTCAGTACTTC. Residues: CASSIGSGAAKNIQYF.

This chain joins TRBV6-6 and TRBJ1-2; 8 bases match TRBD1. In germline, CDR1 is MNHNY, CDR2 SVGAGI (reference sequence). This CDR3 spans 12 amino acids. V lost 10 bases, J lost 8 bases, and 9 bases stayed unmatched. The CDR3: CATLTGVSGYTF. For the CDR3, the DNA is TGTGCCACCCTGACAGGGGTTAGCGGCTACACCTTC.

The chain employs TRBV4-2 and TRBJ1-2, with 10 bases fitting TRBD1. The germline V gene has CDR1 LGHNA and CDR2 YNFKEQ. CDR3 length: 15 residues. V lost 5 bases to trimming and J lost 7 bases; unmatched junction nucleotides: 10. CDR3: CASSWEGTGAFGYTF. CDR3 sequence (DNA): TGTGCCAGCAGCTGGGAGGGGACAGGGGCATTTGGCTACACCTTC.

This chain's CDR3 is CASSLEGSGTDTQYF. CDR3 bases: TGTGCCAGCAGCTTGGAGGGGTCGGGCACAGATACGCAGTATTTT. V gene TRBV5-8 combines with J gene TRBJ2-3; a possible D gene is TRBD1 (5 bases). The CDR3 covers 15 residues. Germline CDR1 is SGHTS and CDR2 is YDEGEE. Trimming pared 0 bases from V and 1 base from J, leaving 9 bases between.

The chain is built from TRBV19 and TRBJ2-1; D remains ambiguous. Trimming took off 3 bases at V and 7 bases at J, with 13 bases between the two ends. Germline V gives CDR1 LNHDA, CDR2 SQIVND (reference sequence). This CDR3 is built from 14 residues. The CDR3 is CASSMGKQGNEQFF. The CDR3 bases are TGTGCCAGTAGTATGGGTAAACAAGGGAATGAGCAGTTCTTC.

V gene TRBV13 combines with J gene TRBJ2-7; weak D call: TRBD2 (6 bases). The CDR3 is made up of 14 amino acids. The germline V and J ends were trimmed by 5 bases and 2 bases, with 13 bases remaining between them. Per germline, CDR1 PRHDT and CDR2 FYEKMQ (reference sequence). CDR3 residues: CASSTGPGAYEQYF. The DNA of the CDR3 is TGTGCCAGCAGCACGGGCCCGGGGGCCTACGAGCAGTACTTC.

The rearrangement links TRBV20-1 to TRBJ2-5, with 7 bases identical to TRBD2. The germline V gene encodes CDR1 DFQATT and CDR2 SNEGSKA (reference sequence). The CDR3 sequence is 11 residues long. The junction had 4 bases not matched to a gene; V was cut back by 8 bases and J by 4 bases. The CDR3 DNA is TGCAGTTCGCCGGGGGGAGAGACCCAGTACTTC. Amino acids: CSSPGGETQYF.

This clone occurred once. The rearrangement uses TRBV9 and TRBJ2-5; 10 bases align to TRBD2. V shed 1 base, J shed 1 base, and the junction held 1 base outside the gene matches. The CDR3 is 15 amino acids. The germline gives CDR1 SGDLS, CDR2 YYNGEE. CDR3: CASSVSGGAQETQYF. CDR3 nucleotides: TGTGCCAGCAGCGTAAGCGGGGGGGCCCAAGAGACCCAGTACTTC.

The CDR3 nucleotides are TGTGCCACCAGCCCAGTGGGCACTGAAGCTTTCTTT. Its protein product is CATSPVGTEAFF. The gene calls are TRBV15 and TRBJ1-1; D is uncertain. V shed 5 bases and J shed 4 bases, with 8 bases lying between them. Per germline, CDR1 LNHNV and CDR2 YYDKDF (reference sequence). The CDR3 totals 12 residues.

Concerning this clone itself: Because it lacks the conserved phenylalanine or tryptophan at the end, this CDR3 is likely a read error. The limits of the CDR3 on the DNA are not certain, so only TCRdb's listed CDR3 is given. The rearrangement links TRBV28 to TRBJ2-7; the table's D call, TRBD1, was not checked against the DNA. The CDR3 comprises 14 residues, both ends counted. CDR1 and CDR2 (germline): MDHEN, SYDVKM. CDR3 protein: CASSFAPGQGALLG.

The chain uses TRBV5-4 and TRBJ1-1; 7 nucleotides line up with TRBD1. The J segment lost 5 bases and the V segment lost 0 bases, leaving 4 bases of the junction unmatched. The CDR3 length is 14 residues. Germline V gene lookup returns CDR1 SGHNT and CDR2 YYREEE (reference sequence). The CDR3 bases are TGTGCCAGCAGCTTGGAGGGGGCGAGGACTGAAGCTTTCTTT. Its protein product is CASSLEGARTEAFF.

The CDR3 DNA reads TGTGCCAGCAGGACAGGGCATGGAGAGACCCAGTACTTC. The encoded protein is CASRTGHGETQYF. The rearrangement joins TRBV27 to TRBJ2-5; 7 nucleotides agree with TRBD1. Germline values: CDR1 MNHEY, CDR2 SMNVEV (reference sequence). This CDR3 region has 13 residues. V trimming: 6 bases; J trimming: 4 bases; junction bases outside the gene matches: 5.

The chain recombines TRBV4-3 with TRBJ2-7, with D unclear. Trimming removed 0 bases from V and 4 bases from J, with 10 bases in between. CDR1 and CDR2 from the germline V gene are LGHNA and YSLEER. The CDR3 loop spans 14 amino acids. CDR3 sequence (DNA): TGCGCCAGCAGCCAAGATGGTTCCGGGTACGAGCAGTACTTC. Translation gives CASSQDGSGYEQYF.

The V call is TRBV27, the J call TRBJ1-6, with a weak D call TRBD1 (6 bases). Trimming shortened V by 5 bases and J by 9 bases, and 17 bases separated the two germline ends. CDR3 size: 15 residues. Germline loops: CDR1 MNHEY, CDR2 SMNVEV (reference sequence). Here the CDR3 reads CASSPNGGRGSPLHF. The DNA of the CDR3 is TGTGCCAGCAGTCCGAACGGGGGGCGGGGTTCACCCCTCCACTTT.

In nucleotides, the CDR3 is TGCGCCAGCAGCCATAGGGACAGGGGGGCCTACGAGCAGTACTTC. Protein product: CASSHRDRGAYEQYF. The chain joins TRBV4-1 to TRBJ2-7, with 11 bases fitting TRBD1. This CDR3 region has 15 residues. The V segment lost 3 bases and the J segment 2 bases; nucleotides outside the gene matches: 3. Germline CDR1 reads MGHRA; CDR2 reads YSYEKL.

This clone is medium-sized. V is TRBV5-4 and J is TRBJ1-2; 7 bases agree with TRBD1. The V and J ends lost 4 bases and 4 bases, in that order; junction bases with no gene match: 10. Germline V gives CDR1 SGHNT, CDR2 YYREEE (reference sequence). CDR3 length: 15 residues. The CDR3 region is CASSPNRGWSYGYTF. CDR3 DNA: TGTGCCAGCAGCCCAAACAGGGGCTGGAGCTATGGCTACACCTTC.

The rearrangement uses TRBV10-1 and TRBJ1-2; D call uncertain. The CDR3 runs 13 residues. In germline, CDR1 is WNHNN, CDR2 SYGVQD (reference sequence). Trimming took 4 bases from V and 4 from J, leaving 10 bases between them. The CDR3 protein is CASSASKGYGYTF. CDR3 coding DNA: TGCGCCAGCAGTGCGTCGAAGGGCTATGGCTACACCTTC.

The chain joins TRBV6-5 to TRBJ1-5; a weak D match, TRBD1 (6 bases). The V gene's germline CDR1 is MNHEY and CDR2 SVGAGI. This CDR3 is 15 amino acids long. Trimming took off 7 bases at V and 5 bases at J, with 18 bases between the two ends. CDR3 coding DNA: TGTGCCAGCATTAAGGGGGGGGAGGGGGATCAGCCCCAGCATTTT. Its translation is CASIKGGEGDQPQHF.

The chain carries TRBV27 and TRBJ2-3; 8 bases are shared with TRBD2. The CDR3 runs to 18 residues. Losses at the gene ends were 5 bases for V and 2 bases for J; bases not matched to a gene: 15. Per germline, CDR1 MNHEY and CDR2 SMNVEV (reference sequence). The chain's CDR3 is CASSLGAGGLLATDTQYF. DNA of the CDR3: TGTGCCAGCAGTCTGGGCGCGGGGGGACTCCTAGCCACAGATACGCAGTATTTT.

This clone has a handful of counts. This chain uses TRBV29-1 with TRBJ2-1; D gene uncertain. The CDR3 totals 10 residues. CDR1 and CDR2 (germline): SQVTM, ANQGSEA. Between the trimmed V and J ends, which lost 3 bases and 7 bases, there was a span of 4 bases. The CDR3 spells CSVETNEQFF. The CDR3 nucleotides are TGCAGCGTTGAGACGAATGAGCAGTTCTTC.

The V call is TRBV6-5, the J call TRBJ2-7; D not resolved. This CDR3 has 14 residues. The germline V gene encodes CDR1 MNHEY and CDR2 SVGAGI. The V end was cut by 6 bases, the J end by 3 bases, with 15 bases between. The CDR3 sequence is CASRPDGLLYEQYF. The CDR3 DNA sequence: TGTGCCAGCAGACCCGACGGGCTCCTCTACGAGCAGTACTTC.

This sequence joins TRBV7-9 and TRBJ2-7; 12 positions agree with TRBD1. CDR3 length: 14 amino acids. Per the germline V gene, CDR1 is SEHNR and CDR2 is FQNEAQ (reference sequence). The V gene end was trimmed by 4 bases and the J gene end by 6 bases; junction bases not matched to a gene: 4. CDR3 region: CASSSGQGAGEQYF. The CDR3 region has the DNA TGTGCCAGCAGCTCGGGACAGGGGGCGGGCGAGCAGTACTTC.

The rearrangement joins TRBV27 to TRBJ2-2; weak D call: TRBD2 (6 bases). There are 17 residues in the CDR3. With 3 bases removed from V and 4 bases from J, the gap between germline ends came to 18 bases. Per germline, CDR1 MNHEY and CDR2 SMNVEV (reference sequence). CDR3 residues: CASSLSEYREPTGELFF. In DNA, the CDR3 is TGTGCCAGCAGTTTGTCCGAATACCGGGAGCCCACCGGGGAGCTGTTTTTT.

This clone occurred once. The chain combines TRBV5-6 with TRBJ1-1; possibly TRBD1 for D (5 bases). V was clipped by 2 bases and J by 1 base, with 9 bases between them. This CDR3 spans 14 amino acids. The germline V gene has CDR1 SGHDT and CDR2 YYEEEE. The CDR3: CASSFFRANTEAFF. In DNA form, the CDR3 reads TGTGCCAGCAGCTTCTTCAGGGCGAACACTGAAGCTTTCTTT.

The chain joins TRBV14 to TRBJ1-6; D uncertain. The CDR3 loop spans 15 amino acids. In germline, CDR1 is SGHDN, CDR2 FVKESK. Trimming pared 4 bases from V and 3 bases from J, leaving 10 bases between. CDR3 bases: TGTGCCAGCAGCCCTACCTCGGTCTATAATTCACCCCTCCACTTT. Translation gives CASSPTSVYNSPLHF.